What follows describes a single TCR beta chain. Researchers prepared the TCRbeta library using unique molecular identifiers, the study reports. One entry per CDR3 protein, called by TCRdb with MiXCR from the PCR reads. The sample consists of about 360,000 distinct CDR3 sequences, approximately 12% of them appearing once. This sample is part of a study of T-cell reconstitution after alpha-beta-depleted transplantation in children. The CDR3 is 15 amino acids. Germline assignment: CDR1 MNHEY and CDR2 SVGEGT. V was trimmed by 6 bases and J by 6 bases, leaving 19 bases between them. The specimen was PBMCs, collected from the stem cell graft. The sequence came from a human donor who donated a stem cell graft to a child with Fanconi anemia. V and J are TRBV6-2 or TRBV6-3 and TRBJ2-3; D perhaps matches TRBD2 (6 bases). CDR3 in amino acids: CASSPSGGLGDTQYF. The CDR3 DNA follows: TGTGCCAGCAGCCCCTCTGGGGGACTTGGGGATACGCAGTATTTT.